A single sample is the source of the 10 T cell receptor beta chains below, sequenced in a study of spatial heterogeneity in lung cancer. A single record per CDR3 protein comes from TCRdb applying MiXCR to the 5' RACE reads. This sample has about 19,000 distinct CDR3 sequences; approximately 9.1% occur once, and the top ten carry 30% to 45%. The time point is: blood at routine non-recurrence follow-up after resection. The specimen was PBMCs, collected at follow-up. The source of these receptors is a female donor with early-stage non-small cell lung cancer.

This clonotype was seen ten or more times. The gene calls are TRBV10-3 and TRBJ2-7; 8 bases are shared with TRBD1. The V gene end was trimmed by 6 bases and the J gene end by 3 bases; junction bases not matched to a gene: 1. Germline assignment: CDR1 ENHRY and CDR2 SYGVKD. The CDR3 loop spans 12 amino acids. CDR3 bases: TGTGCCATCAGCGGACAGGGCTACGAGCAGTACTTC. It yields the protein CAISGQGYEQYF.

This clonotype qualifies as medium-sized (0.01 to 0.1%). V usage is TRBV11-2 and J usage is TRBJ1-5; no clear D gene. This CDR3 spans 14 amino acids. V was shortened by 0 bases and J by 9 bases, with 12 bases between the two germline ends. Per germline, CDR1 SGHAT and CDR2 FQNNGV. CDR3 region: CASSLDNGVAPQHF. CDR3 DNA: TGTGCCAGCAGCTTAGATAACGGGGTTGCGCCCCAGCATTTT.

This clonotype was counted many times. The chain has TRBV30 and TRBJ2-7; possibly TRBD1 for D (6 bases). Germline loops: CDR1 GTSNPN, CDR2 SVGIG (reference sequence). Between the trimmed V and J ends, which lost 2 bases and 2 bases, there was a span of 10 bases. CDR3 length: 13 amino acids. CDR3 bases: TGTGCCTGGAGTAGGGACATGGCCTACGAGCAGTACTTC. This encodes CAWSRDMAYEQYF.

Relative to its sample, this clonotype is medium-sized. The gene calls are TRBV28 and TRBJ2-7; 7 bases agree with TRBD1. This CDR3 has 14 residues. J gave up 4 bases and V 4 bases, and 7 bases lay outside the gene matches. Per the germline V gene, CDR1 is MDHEN and CDR2 is SYDVKM. The CDR3 protein is CASSSIGTEYEQYF. The CDR3 region has the DNA TGTGCCAGCAGTTCCATAGGGACAGAGTACGAGCAGTACTTC.

This clonotype occurred many times. The gene calls are TRBV12-3 or TRBV12-4 and TRBJ1-6, with TRBD1 matching 9 bases. With 8 bases clipped from V and 6 bases from J, the junction kept 23 bases outside the gene matches. The CDR3 totals 20 residues. CDR3 amino acids: CASQPEKTGGAPIFNSPLHF. In DNA, the CDR3 is TGTGCCAGCCAGCCGGAAAAAACAGGGGGCGCCCCGATCTTTAATTCACCCCTCCACTTT.

The chain recombines TRBV28 with TRBJ2-2; D uncertain. The CDR3 length is 18 residues. V was trimmed by 3 bases and J by 4 bases, leaving 21 bases between them. From germline, CDR1 is MDHEN and CDR2 SYDVKM. Here the CDR3 reads CASSFESSAGRSTGELFF. CDR3 nucleotides: TGTGCCAGCAGTTTCGAGTCGTCGGCAGGAAGGAGCACCGGGGAGCTGTTTTTT. Full variable domain (outside the CDR3, taken from reference TRBV28 and TRBJ2-2): DVKVTQSSRYLVKRTGEKVFLECVQDMDHENMFWYRQDPGLGLRLIYFSYDVKMKEKGDIPEGYSVSREKKERFSLILESASTNQTSMYLCASSFESSAGRSTGELFFGEGSRLTVL.

Many counts were recorded for this clonotype. V usage is TRBV6-1 and J usage is TRBJ1-3; tentatively, D is TRBD1 (6 bases). Per germline, CDR1 MNHNS and CDR2 SASEGT. Trimming left V 7 bases short and J 2 bases short, with 12 bases between. The CDR3 totals 14 residues. The CDR3 is CASTPGDTGNTIYF. As DNA, the CDR3 is TGTGCCAGCACCCCTGGGGACACTGGAAACACCATATATTTT.

This clonotype was seen repeatedly, ten times or more. V usage is TRBV7-2 and J usage is TRBJ2-1, with 8 nucleotides matching TRBD2. The germline V gene has CDR1 SGHTA and CDR2 FQGNSA. V dropped 1 base and J dropped 8; count of bases not matched to a gene: 7. This CDR3 has 15 amino acids. The CDR3: CASSLVSGTSDEQFF. The CDR3 DNA reads as TGTGCCAGCAGCTTAGTGTCCGGGACTAGTGATGAGCAGTTCTTC.

This clonotype was recorded at least ten times. The chain joins TRBV5-1 to TRBJ2-7; D may be TRBD1 (5 bases). The CDR3 runs 14 residues. Trimming shortened V by 0 bases and J by 9 bases, and 16 bases separated the two germline ends. CDR1 SGHRS and CDR2 YFSETQ come from the germline V gene. Written as DNA, the CDR3 is TGCGCCAGCAGCTTGGAGGGGTCCTTCGCGGCGCAGTACTTC. Its protein product is CASSLEGSFAAQYF.

This clonotype has at least ten counts. The junction departs from the called germline gene at one end, perhaps through a read error. The chain has TRBV29-1 and TRBJ1-2; TRBD1 matches 12 bases. CDR3 length equals 15 residues. Germline loops: CDR1 SQVTM, CDR2 ANQGSEA. The CDR3 here is CSVEVPGQGARGYTF. The CDR3 coding sequence is TGCAGCGTAGAAGTGCCGGGACAGGGGGCGCGTGGCTACACCTTC.